Below, one TCR beta chain is given with its context. What it binds is unknown. Patients underwent thyroid surgery, and none had received any treatment before it. TCRdb reanalyzed the PCR reads via MiXCR. The sample lists tens of thousands of clones; roughly a third were seen once. This record comes from a study of metastatic and nonmetastatic thyroid tumors. Study information: Repertoires from blood and tumor or nodule tissue of malignant and benign thyroid patients were compared. Findings and caveats of the study: The reported finding was significantly higher TCR beta diversity in malignant thyroid tumors relative to benign nodules, in blood and tumor.

Trimming removed 6 bases from V and 3 bases from J, with 20 bases in between. Germline loops: CDR1 SGHAT, CDR2 FQDESV (reference sequence). This CDR3 contains 16 residues. The V gene is TRBV11-1, the J gene TRBJ1-2; no definite D call. The origin of this receptor is a female donor with papillary thyroid cancer or a benign thyroid nodule (not recorded which). Some clones in this sample may be carry-over from other donors' samples. Sequenced: tumor tissue. In nucleotides, the CDR3 is TGTGCCAGCAGACCCACCTCCTTAGGCAGAGACTATGGCTACACCTTC. This encodes CASRPTSLGRDYGYTF.